The entry below gives a single T cell receptor beta chain sequence along with its context. Its target is unknown. The data were taken from a study of cytomegalovirus exposure and HLA in healthy donors. In the PCR, 60 Vbeta and 13 Jbeta primers were used. TCRdb's copy holds only in-frame clones and misses some; the assay was immunoSEQ multiplex PCR. Among 180,000 or so clones listed, 65% to 80% were seen once. Whole-study results and caveats: One later analysis reportedly identified an Asian-associated ancestry cluster that showed fewer N-insertions than the approximately 710-donor mean.

The sequenced sample consisted of PBMCs. The clonotype originates from a woman in her twenties or thirties in good health and CMV-seropositive.

The CDR3: CASRKPGQGYGYTF. The CDR3 DNA follows: TGTGCCAGCAGGAAACCGGGACAGGGCTATGGCTACACCTTC. The chain links TRBV5-6 to TRBJ1-2; 9 positions agree with TRBD1. V shed 5 bases and J 4 bases; nucleotides not matched to a gene: 6. This CDR3 is built from 14 residues. Germline assignment: CDR1 SGHDT and CDR2 YYEEEE.